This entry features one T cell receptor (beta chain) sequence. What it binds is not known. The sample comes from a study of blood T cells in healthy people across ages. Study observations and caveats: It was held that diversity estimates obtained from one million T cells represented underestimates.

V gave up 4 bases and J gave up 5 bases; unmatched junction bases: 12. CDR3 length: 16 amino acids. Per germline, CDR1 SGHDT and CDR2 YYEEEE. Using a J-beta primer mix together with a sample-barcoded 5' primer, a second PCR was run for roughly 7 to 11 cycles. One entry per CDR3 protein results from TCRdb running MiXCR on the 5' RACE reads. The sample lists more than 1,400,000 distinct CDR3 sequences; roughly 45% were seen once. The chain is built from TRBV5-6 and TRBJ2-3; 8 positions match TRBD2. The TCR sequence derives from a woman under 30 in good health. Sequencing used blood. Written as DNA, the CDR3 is TGTGCCAGCAGCATATCGCGGGGGGCACAGGGAGATACGCAGTATTTT. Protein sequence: CASSISRGAQGDTQYF.